The 12 T cell receptor beta chains below all came from one sample that was sequenced in a study of blood T cells in healthy people across ages. Primed by a sample-barcoded 5' primer and a J-beta primer mix, a second PCR proceeded for roughly 6 to 12 cycles. TCRdb reprocessed the 5' RACE reads via MiXCR and lists one record per CDR3 protein. The data show about 670,000 distinct CDR3 sequences, more than 45% seen once. Material: blood. Receptors originate from a woman over 75 in good health.

This clonotype was found a few times. This sequence joins TRBV29-1 and TRBJ2-3; D is undetermined. V shed 4 bases and J shed 2 bases, with 13 bases lying between them. This CDR3 spans 14 amino acids. Germline-derived CDR1 and CDR2 are SQVTM and ANQGSEA. CDR3 DNA sequence: TGCAGCGTTGCCACCTTACTACCCACAGATACGCAGTATTTT. Translated: CSVATLLPTDTQYF.

The sample holds many counts of this clonotype. The rearrangement joins TRBV12-3 or TRBV12-4 to TRBJ1-2; 10 bases are shared with TRBD1. V lost 2 bases to trimming and J lost 2 bases; unmatched junction nucleotides: 5. This CDR3 has 16 residues. CDR3 bases: TGTGCCAGCAGTTTACTCCTGGGACAGGGGAACTATGGCTACACCTTC. Encoded protein: CASSLLLGQGNYGYTF.

At least ten counts were recorded for this clonotype. This rearrangement joins TRBV18 to TRBJ1-1; no clear D. The germline V gene encodes CDR1 KGHSH and CDR2 LQKENI. The V end was cut by 8 bases, the J end by 1 base, with 11 bases between. CDR3 length: 13 residues. The CDR3 DNA sequence: TGTGCCAGCAGCCCAGGTAGGAACACTGAAGCTTTCTTT. Protein product: CASSPGRNTEAFF.

The J gene is TRBJ2-1, the V gene TRBV9, with 9 bases that match TRBD1. The germline gives CDR1 SGDLS, CDR2 YYNGEE. Trimming cost V 2 bases and J 5 bases; bases outside gene matches: 8. This CDR3 has 16 amino acids. CDR3 residues: CASSVNPGQGNNEQFF. The DNA for the CDR3 is TGTGCCAGCAGCGTCAATCCGGGACAGGGAAACAATGAGCAGTTCTTC.

This clonotype was recorded many times. The V call is TRBV3-1, the J call TRBJ1-2, with 7 bases identical to TRBD1. CDR1 and CDR2 from the germline V gene are LGHDT and YNNKEL (reference sequence). V shed 2 bases, J shed 8 bases, and the junction held 8 bases outside the gene matches. The CDR3 length is 14 residues. This chain's CDR3 is CASSQLTGRLGYTF. The CDR3 bases are TGTGCCAGCAGCCAACTGACAGGGCGCCTCGGCTACACCTTC.

The rearrangement uses TRBV11-2 and TRBJ1-4, with D unresolved. Germline assignment: CDR1 SGHAT and CDR2 FQNNGV. The V end was cut by 1 base, the J end by 7 bases, with 13 bases between. This CDR3 comprises 15 residues. CDR3 loop: CASSLVRVSGEKLFF. Written as DNA, the CDR3 is TGTGCCAGCAGCTTAGTCCGGGTGTCGGGTGAAAAACTGTTTTTT. The full variable domain, completed using reference TRBV11-2 and TRBJ1-4, is EAGVAQSPRYKIIEKRQSVAFWCNPISGHATLYWYQQILGQGPKLLIQFQNNGVVDDSQLPKDRFSAERLKGVDSTLKIQPAKLEDSAVYLCASSLVRVSGEKLFFGSGTQLSVL.

The chain is built from TRBV10-3 and TRBJ1-5; no definite D call. The CDR3 sequence is 13 residues long. Germline V lookup: CDR1 ENHRY, CDR2 SYGVKD. Trimming cost V 5 bases and J 0 bases, with 5 bases left between them. CDR3: CAISWYSNQPQHF. The CDR3 nucleotides read TGTGCCATCAGTTGGTATAGCAATCAGCCCCAGCATTTT.

This clonotype has at least ten counts. The CDR3 nucleotides read TGTGCCACCAGTGATTGGGTCGCGGGGACTTCAAGCGGCTACACCTTC. It encodes CATSDWVAGTSSGYTF. The chain employs TRBV24-1 and TRBJ1-2; possibly TRBD1 for D (5 bases). The V end lost 2 bases, the J end lost 8 bases, and 20 bases lay between the germline ends. Germline-derived CDR1 and CDR2 are KGHDR and SFDVKD. The CDR3 loop spans 16 amino acids.

The rearrangement joins TRBV27 to TRBJ2-1; possibly TRBD2 for D (6 bases). V was clipped by 3 bases and J by 7 bases, with 16 bases between them. The CDR3 has 15 amino acids. CDR1 and CDR2 from the germline V gene are MNHEY and SMNVEV (reference sequence). CDR3 coding DNA: TGTGCCAGCAGTTTCGGTCTAGTGGGACTGAATGAGCAGTTCTTC. This codes for CASSFGLVGLNEQFF.

Comment on this clonotype: Being one base from a much bigger clone, this may be a read error. V is TRBV15 and J is TRBJ2-1; no reliable D call. The V end lost 2 bases, the J end lost 8 bases, and 7 bases lay between the germline ends. Per the germline V gene, CDR1 is LNHNV and CDR2 is YYDKDF (reference sequence). The CDR3 runs to 12 residues. The CDR3 spells CATSRHLYEQFF. Here the CDR3 DNA reads TGTGCCACCAGCAGACACCTTTATGAGCAGTTCTTC.

The gene calls are TRBV28 and TRBJ2-4; tentatively, D is TRBD2 (5 bases). Gene TRBJ2-7 matches the end of the DNA better, so the J call may be wrong. Germline assignment: CDR1 MDHEN and CDR2 SYDVKM. The CDR3 totals 14 residues. CDR3 sequence: CASRQRTVMNEQYF. The CDR3 coding sequence is TGTGCTAGCCGCCAGCGGACTGTAATGAACGAGCAGTACTTC.

The chain recombines TRBV20-1 with TRBJ2-7; TRBD2 matches 9 bases. The CDR3 runs 14 residues. Germline V gene lookup returns CDR1 DFQATT and CDR2 SNEGSKA (reference sequence). Trimming took 5 bases from V and 7 from J; bases not matched to a gene: 12. CDR3 sequence reads: CSADKAGGPDEQYF. CDR3 nucleotide sequence: TGCAGTGCTGACAAGGCGGGAGGGCCCGATGAGCAGTACTTC.